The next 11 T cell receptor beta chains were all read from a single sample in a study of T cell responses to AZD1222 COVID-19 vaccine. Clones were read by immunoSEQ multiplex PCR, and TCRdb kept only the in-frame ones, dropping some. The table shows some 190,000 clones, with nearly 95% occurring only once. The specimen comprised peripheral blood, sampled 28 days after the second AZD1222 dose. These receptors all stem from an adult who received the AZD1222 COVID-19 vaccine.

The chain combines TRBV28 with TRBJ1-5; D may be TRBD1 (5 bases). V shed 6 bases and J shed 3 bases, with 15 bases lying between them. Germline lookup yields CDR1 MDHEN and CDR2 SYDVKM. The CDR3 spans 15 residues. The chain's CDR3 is CASSRITGVNQPQHF. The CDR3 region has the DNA TGTGCCAGCAGCAGGATAACAGGAGTCAATCAGCCCCAGCATTTT.

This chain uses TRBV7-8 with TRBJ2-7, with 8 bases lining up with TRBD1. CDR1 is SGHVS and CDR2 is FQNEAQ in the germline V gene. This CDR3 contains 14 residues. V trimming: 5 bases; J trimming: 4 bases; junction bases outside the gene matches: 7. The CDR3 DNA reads TGTGCCAGCAGCCCTGATGGACAGGGTTACGAGCAGTACTTC. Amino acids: CASSPDGQGYEQYF. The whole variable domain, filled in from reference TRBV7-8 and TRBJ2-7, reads GAGVSQSPRYKVAKRGQDVALRCDPISGHVSLFWYQQALGQGPEFLTYFQNEAQLDKSGLPSDRFFAERPEGSVSTLKIQRTQQEDSAVYLCASSPDGQGYEQYFGPGTRLTVT.

The CDR3 spells CASSYGGLAGTGGTQYF. In nucleotides, the CDR3 is TGTGCCAGCAGTTACGGGGGACTAGCGGGGACCGGTGGGACCCAGTACTTC. The chain uses TRBV6-2 or TRBV6-3 and TRBJ2-5; 13 bases fit TRBD2. Germline CDR1 reads MNHEY; CDR2 reads SVGEGT. The V and J ends lost 2 bases and 7 bases, in that order; junction bases with no gene match: 10. The CDR3 covers 17 residues.

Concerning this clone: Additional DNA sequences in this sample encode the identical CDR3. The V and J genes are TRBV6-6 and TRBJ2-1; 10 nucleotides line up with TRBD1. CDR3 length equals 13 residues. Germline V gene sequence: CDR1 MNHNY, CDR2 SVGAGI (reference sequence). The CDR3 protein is CASRDRGPNEQFF. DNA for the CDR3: TGTGCATCCCGGGACAGGGGTCCCAATGAGCAGTTCTTC.

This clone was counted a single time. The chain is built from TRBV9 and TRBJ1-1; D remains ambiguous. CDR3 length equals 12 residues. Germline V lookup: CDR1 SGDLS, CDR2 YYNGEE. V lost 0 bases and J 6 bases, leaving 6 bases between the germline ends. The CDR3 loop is CASSVVPSEAFF. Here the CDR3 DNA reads TGTGCCAGCAGCGTAGTTCCATCTGAAGCTTTCTTT.

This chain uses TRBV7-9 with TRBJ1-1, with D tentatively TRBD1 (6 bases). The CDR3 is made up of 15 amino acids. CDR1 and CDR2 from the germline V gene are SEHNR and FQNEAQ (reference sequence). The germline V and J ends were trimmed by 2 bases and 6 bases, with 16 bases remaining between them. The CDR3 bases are TGTGCCAGCAGCTTATCCCAGCGGGGGGCAGCTGAAGCTTTCTTT. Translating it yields CASSLSQRGAAEAFF.

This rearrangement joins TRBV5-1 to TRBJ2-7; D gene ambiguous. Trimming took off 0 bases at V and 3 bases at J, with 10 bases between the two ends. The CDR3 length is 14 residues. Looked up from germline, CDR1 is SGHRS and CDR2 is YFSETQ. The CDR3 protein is CASSLGQVDYEQYF. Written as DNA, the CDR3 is TGCGCCAGCAGCTTGGGTCAGGTGGACTACGAGCAGTACTTC.

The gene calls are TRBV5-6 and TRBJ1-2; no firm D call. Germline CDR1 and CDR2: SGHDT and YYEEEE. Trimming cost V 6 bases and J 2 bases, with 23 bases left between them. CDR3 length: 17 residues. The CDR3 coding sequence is TGTGCCAGCAACAAGGTCCGGTGGAGAGGGAGAAACTATGGCTACACCTTC. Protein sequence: CASNKVRWRGRNYGYTF.

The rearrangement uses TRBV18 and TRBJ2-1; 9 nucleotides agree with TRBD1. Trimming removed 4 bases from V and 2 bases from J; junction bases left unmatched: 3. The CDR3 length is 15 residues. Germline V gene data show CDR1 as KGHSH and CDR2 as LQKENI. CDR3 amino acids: CASSLDRGTYNEQFF. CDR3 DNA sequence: TGTGCCAGCTCACTAGACAGGGGGACCTACAATGAGCAGTTCTTC.

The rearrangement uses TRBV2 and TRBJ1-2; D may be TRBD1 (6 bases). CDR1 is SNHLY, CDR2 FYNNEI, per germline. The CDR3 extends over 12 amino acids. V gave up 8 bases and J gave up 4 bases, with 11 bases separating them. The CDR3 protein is CASVEDSYGYTF. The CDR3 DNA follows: TGTGCCAGCGTCGAGGACAGCTATGGCTACACCTTC. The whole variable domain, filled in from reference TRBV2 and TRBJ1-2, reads EPEVTQTPSHQVTQMGQEVILRCVPISNHLYFYWYRQILGQKVEFLVSFYNNEISEKSEIFDDQFSVERPDGSNFTLKIRSTKLEDSAMYFCASVEDSYGYTFGSGTRLTVV.

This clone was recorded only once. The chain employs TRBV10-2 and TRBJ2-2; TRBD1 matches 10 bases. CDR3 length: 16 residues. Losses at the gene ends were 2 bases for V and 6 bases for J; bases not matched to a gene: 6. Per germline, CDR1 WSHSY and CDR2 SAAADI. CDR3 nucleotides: TGCGCCAGCAGTGAGGGGACAGGGGATGGCTCCGGGGAGCTGTTTTTT. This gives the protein CASSEGTGDGSGELFF.